The present T cell receptor beta chain was sequenced within a study of long-term antiretroviral therapy in people with HIV. Treatment for all HIV-infected participants took place in the United States. There were roughly 0.9-11 million cryopreserved PBMC in the samples before DNA extraction. The CDR3 totals 12 residues. Trimming at V came to 3 bases and at J to 8 bases, leaving 1 base not matched to a gene. Germline V lookup: CDR1 KGHSH, CDR2 LQKENI. The immunoSEQ assay was v3.0, run at survey level. Only in-frame clones appear in the TCRdb table, and some are missing; sequencing was by immunoSEQ multiplex PCR. The data show about 21,000 clones, 70% to 90% seen once.

The chain recombines TRBV18 with TRBJ1-1, with 9 bases fitting TRBD1. This specimen consisted of unsorted PBMCs, obtained around 4 years after starting antiretroviral therapy. The sequence was obtained from a man younger than 30 with HIV. CDR3: CASSPGTGEAFF. The DNA of the CDR3 is TGTGCCAGCTCACCCGGGACAGGGGAAGCTTTCTTT.